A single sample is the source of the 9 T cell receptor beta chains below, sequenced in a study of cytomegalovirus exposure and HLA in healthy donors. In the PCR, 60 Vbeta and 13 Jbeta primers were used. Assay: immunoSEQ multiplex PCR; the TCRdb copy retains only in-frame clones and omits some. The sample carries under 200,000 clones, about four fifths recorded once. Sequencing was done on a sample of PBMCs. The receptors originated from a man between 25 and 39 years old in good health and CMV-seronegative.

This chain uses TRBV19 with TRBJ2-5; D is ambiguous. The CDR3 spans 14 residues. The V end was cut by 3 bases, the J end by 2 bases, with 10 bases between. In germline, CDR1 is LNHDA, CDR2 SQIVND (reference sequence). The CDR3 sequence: CASSMAPSQETQYF. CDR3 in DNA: TGTGCCAGTAGTATGGCGCCTAGTCAAGAGACCCAGTACTTC.

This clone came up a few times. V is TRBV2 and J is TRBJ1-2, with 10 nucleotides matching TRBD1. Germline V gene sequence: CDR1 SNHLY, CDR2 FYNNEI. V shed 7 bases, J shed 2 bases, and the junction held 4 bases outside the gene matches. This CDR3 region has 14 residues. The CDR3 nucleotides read TGTGCCAGCACCGAGGACAGGGGGAACTATGGCTACACCTTC. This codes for CASTEDRGNYGYTF.

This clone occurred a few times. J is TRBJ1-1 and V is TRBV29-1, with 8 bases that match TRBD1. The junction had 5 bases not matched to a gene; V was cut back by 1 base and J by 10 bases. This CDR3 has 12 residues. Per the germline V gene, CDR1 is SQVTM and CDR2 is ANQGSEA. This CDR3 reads CSVEGTGPVAFF. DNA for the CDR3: TGCAGCGTTGAAGGGACAGGGCCGGTAGCTTTCTTT.

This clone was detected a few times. Here the CDR3 DNA reads TGTGCCAGCAGTGGGGAGGTAGGGAACACTGAAGCTTTCTTT. Its translation: CASSGEVGNTEAFF. The chain couples TRBV27 to TRBJ1-1; D gene ambiguous. CDR3 size: 14 residues. CDR1 and CDR2 (germline): MNHEY, SMNVEV (reference sequence). The V gene lost 5 bases and the J gene lost 1 base, with 11 bases spanning the gap.

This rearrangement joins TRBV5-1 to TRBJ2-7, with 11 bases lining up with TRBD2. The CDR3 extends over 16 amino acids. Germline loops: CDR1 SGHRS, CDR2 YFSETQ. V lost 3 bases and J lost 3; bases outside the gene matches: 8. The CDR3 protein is CASSYDTSGRGYEQYF. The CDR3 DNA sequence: TGCGCCAGCAGCTACGATACTAGCGGGAGAGGCTACGAGCAGTACTTC.

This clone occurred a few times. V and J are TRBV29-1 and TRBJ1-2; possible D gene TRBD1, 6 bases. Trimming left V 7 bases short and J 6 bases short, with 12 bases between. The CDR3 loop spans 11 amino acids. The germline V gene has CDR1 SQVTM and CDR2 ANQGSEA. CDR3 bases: TGCAGCGCGGGGAGGGGGGATGGCTACACCTTC. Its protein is CSAGRGDGYTF. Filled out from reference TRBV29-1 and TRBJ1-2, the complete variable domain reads SAVISQKPSRDICQRGTSLTIQCQVDSQVTMMFWYRQQPGQSLTLIATANQGSEATYESGFVIDKFPISRPNLTFSTLTVSNMSPEDSSIYLCSAGRGDGYTFGSGTRLTVV.

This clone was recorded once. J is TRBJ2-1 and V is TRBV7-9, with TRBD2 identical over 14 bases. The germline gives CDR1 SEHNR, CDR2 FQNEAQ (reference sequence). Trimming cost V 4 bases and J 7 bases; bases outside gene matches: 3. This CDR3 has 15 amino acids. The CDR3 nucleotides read TGTGCCAGCAGCTCATGGACTAGCGGGAGGAATGAGCAGTTCTTC. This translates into CASSSWTSGRNEQFF.

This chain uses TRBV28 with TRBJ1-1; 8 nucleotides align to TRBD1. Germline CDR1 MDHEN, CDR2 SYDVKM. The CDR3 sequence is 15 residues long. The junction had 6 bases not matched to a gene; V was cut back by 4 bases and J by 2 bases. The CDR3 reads CASSSYRGVNTEAFF. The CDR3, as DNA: TGTGCCAGCAGTTCTTACAGGGGGGTTAACACTGAAGCTTTCTTT. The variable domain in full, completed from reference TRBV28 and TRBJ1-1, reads DVKVTQSSRYLVKRTGEKVFLECVQDMDHENMFWYRQDPGLGLRLIYFSYDVKMKEKGDIPEGYSVSREKKERFSLILESASTNQTSMYLCASSSYRGVNTEAFFGQGTRLTVV.

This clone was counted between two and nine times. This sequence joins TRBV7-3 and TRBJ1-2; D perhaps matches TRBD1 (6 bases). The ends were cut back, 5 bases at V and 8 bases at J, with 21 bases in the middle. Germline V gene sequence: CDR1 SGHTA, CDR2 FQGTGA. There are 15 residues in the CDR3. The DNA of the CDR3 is TGTGCCAGCAGCCTCGACCCCAGGGGATTCGGAGGCTACACCTTC. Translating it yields CASSLDPRGFGGYTF.